This T cell receptor beta chain stems from a study of early T cells in non-severe SARS-CoV-2 infection. Whole-study findings and limits: VDJdb-based matching was biased toward anti-spike CD8 responses and missed private and CD4 specificities.

This clonotype was seen only a few times. What it recognizes is unknown. Attached unique molecular identifiers marked individual cDNA molecules. Each CDR3 protein is one row after TCRdb ran MiXCR on the 5' RACE reads. Here the sample spans about 21,000 distinct CDR3 sequences, 4.7% being singletons. V gave up 1 base and J gave up 0 bases, with 10 bases separating them. The CDR3 runs to 16 residues. Germline CDR1 reads LGHDT; CDR2 reads YNNKEL (reference sequence). This receptor was taken from an adult who was a healthcare worker with PCR-confirmed SARS-CoV-2 infection or an uninfected control (not recorded which). The specimen sequenced was whole blood. The chain uses TRBV3-1 and TRBJ2-4; D is uncertain. The CDR3 sequence: CASSQGFPQAKNIQYF. In DNA form, the CDR3 reads TGTGCCAGCAGCCAAGGGTTCCCCCAAGCCAAAAACATTCAGTACTTC.